This TCR beta chain was observed in a study of graft-versus-host responses after intestinal transplantation. Turning to the study itself: The study gave all recipients anti-thymocyte globulin induction, then tacrolimus and steroids for 2 to 3 years.

The protocol was immunoSEQ multiplex PCR, while the TCRdb copy is restricted to in-frame clones and leaves out a portion. This sample has about 51,000 clones; 89% occur once, and the top ten carry 0.55% to 0.65%. This clone was counted a few times. Its antigen is unknown. Findings and caveats of the study: GvH clones appeared in recipient marrow, some first in ileum or blood.

This sample comprised unstimulated CD4+ T cells sorted from spleen or lymph node cells, obtained before transplant. This clonotype was obtained from a human donor who was the organ donor for an intestinal transplant.

CDR3 in amino acids: CASSSLSGTSAFNEQFF. CDR3 sequence (DNA): TGTGCCAGCAGCTCGCTCTCCGGGACTAGCGCCTTCAATGAGCAGTTCTTC. The chain joins TRBV5-5 to TRBJ2-1; TRBD2 aligns across 10 bases. Per the germline V gene, CDR1 is SGHKS and CDR2 is YYEKEE (reference sequence). The CDR3 is made up of 17 amino acids. J was trimmed by 6 bases and V by 3 bases; bases with no gene match: 12. Combining the CDR3 with reference TRBV5-5 and TRBJ2-1 gives the whole variable domain DAGVTQSPTHLIKTRGQQVTLRCSPISGHKSVSWYQQVLGQGPQFIFQYYEKEERGRGNFPDRFSARQFPNYSSELNVNALLLGDSALYLCASSSLSGTSAFNEQFFGPGTRLTVL.